The clone carrying this T cell receptor beta chain came up many times. Its antigen is undetermined. The sequenced fragment ends 3 residues before the CDR3 boundary, so the rest is inferred from the germline J gene. CDR3 size: 15 residues. CDR1 is SGHAT, CDR2 FQNNGV, per germline. J gave up 6 bases and V 8 bases, and 14 bases lay outside the gene matches. Produced via immunoSEQ multiplex PCR; TCRdb's table is partial and in-frame only. This sample shows 30,000 to 35,000 clones and no singletons; 5.5% to 7% rests with the ten largest. The sample comes from a study of T cell clonality in common variable immunodeficiency. General observations from the study: Reportedly, TCR beta sequences from common variable immunodeficiency showed fewer deletions and N-nucleotide insertions.

The clonotype comes from a human donor with common variable immunodeficiency. The specimen sequenced was peripheral blood mononuclear cells. The chain carries TRBV11-2 and TRBJ2-3; TRBD1 matches 7 bases. CDR3 amino acids: CASSREAGGMDTQYF. The part of the CDR3 DNA that was read is TGTGCCAGCTCCCGAGAGGCAGGGGGAATGGATACG.